These 8 T cell receptor beta chains came from one sample sequenced in a study of cytomegalovirus exposure and HLA in healthy donors listed by TCRdb under 2017. The library relied on the immunoSEQ multiplex PCR assay. For the multiplex PCR, a mixture combining 60 forward primers for TCR Vbeta segments and 13 reverse primers for TCR Jbeta segments was used. The source is immuneACCESS, and TCRdb retained only in-frame sequences with V and J called. Part of the clones is not carried over; for the studies checked, unresolved V genes explain less than half of this, and the remainder is unexplained. The sample table lists approximately 150,000 clones, 68% of them with a count of one. The top ten constitute roughly a tenth of the sample. The sequenced sample was PBMCs. The receptors stem from a man under 40 in good health and CMV-seropositive.

The chain joins TRBV30 to TRBJ2-5, with a tentative D call TRBD2 (6 bases). CDR1 GTSNPN and CDR2 SVGIG come from the germline V gene (reference sequence). V shed 0 bases and J shed 4 bases, with 12 bases lying between them. The CDR3 is 14 residues long. CDR3 amino acids: CAWSVLRAGETQYF. The DNA for the CDR3 is TGTGCCTGGAGTGTACTACGAGCGGGAGAGACCCAGTACTTC.

This clone appeared once. The chain uses TRBV2 and TRBJ2-2; 7 positions match TRBD2. V shed 10 bases, J shed 3 bases, and the junction held 14 bases outside the gene matches. The CDR3 totals 16 residues. Germline V gives CDR1 SNHLY, CDR2 FYNNEI. The CDR3 nucleotides are TGTGCCACCTGTCGAGAGTTGGGGAGGGACACCGGGGAGCTGTTTTTT. Its protein product is CATCRELGRDTGELFF.

CDR3 region: CASSVLPGYNEQFF. The CDR3 nucleotides read TGTGCCAGCAGCGTATTACCGGGATACAATGAGCAGTTCTTC. The V gene is TRBV9, the J gene TRBJ2-1, with D possibly being TRBD2 (5 bases). Germline CDR1 is SGDLS and CDR2 is YYNGEE. This CDR3 contains 14 residues. Trimming took 1 base from V and 4 from J, leaving 9 bases between them.

This sequence joins TRBV5-4 and TRBJ2-7, with 11 bases fitting TRBD2. V lost 4 bases to trimming and J lost 7 bases; unmatched junction nucleotides: 13. The germline CDR1 and CDR2 sequences are SGHNT and YYREEE (reference sequence). This CDR3 spans 16 amino acids. DNA for the CDR3: TGTGCCAGCAGCCAGGATGTAGCGGGAGGGCCCAGGGAGCAGTACTTC. Translating it yields CASSQDVAGGPREQYF.

The rearrangement links TRBV5-1 to TRBJ2-7; a possible D gene is TRBD1 (6 bases). Germline loops: CDR1 SGHRS, CDR2 YFSETQ. The CDR3 has 18 residues. V was shortened by 4 bases and J by 0 bases, with 23 bases between the two germline ends. The CDR3 spells CASSSGPLTGGFSYEQYF. CDR3 coding DNA: TGCGCCAGCAGCAGTGGGCCCCTGACAGGAGGTTTCTCCTACGAGCAGTACTTC. The full variable domain, completed using reference TRBV5-1 and TRBJ2-7, is KAGVTQTPRYLIKTRGQQVTLSCSPISGHRSVSWYQQTPGQGLQFLFEYFSETQRNKGNFPGRFSGRQFSNSRSEMNVSTLELGDSALYLCASSSGPLTGGFSYEQYFGPGTRLTVT.

This clone showed up just a few times. The chain has TRBV9 and TRBJ1-1, with 10 bases fitting TRBD1. CDR3 length equals 14 residues. The V and J ends lost 3 bases and 2 bases, in that order; junction bases with no gene match: 1. The germline V gene has CDR1 SGDLS and CDR2 YYNGEE. CDR3 DNA: TGTGCCAGCAGCGCGACAGGGGGCAACACTGAAGCTTTCTTT. This codes for CASSATGGNTEAFF.

The V and J genes are TRBV5-4 and TRBJ1-1; 8 bases agree with TRBD1. With 3 bases clipped from V and 5 bases from J, the junction kept 15 bases outside the gene matches. The CDR3 is made up of 17 amino acids. Germline CDR1 and CDR2: SGHNT and YYREEE (reference sequence). The CDR3: CASSSQGAKIGRTEAFF. The CDR3 DNA sequence: TGTGCCAGCAGCTCGCAGGGGGCGAAGATAGGTCGGACTGAAGCTTTCTTT.

The rearrangement links TRBV18 to TRBJ1-4, with D maybe TRBD1 (6 bases). CDR3 length: 16 residues. V lost 3 bases and J lost 2, with 13 bases in between. Germline V gene sequence: CDR1 KGHSH, CDR2 LQKENI. In DNA, the CDR3 is TGTGCCAGCTCACCTCTACAGGGTCGGACTAATGAAAAACTGTTTTTT. Residues: CASSPLQGRTNEKLFF.